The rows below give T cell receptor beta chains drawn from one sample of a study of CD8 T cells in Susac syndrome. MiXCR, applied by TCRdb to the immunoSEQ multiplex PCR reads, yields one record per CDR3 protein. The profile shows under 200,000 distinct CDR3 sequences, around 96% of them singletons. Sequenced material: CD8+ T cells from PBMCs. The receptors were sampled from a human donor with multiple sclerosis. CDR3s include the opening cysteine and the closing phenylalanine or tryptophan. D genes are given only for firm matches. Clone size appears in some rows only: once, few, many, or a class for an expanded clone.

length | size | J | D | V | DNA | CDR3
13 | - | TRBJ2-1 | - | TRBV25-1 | TGTGCCAGCAGTGAATCGGTTCCCTGGGGGCAGTTCTTC | CASSESVPWGQFF
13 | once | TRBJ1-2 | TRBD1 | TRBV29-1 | TGCAGCGTTGAAACCGGGACAGCGTATGGCTACACCTTC | CSVETGTAYGYTF
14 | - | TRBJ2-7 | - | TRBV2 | TGTGCCAGCAGTGCAACTCCATTAACCTACGAGCAGTACTTC | CASSATPLTYEQYF
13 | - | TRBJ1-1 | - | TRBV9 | TGTGCCAGCAGCGTTTCGGGGGGCGGTGAAGCTTTCTTT | CASSVSGGGEAFF
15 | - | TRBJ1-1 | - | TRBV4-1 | TGCGCCAGCAGCCAAGCCCCGACAGGTAGGACTGAAGCTTTCTTT | CASSQAPTGRTEAFF
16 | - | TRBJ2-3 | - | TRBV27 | TGTGCCAGCAGTCCGCCGACGGGGCTGGTCACAGATACGCAGTATTTT | CASSPPTGLVTDTQYF
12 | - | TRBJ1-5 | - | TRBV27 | TGTGCCAGCGGCAGGGTAAGACAGCCCCAGCATTTT | CASGRVRQPQHF
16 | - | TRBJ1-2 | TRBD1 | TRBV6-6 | TGTGCCAGCAGTTACTCTCCGGGGACAGGGGTCTATGGCTACACCTTC | CASSYSPGTGVYGYTF
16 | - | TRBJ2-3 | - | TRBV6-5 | TGTGCCAGCAGTTCCCACCCAGCAGGGCGCACAGATACGCAGTATTTT | CASSSHPAGRTDTQYF
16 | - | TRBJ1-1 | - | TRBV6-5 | TGTGCCAGCAGTTACTCGGACCAGTTTGTGGAGACTGAAGCTTTCTTT | CASSYSDQFVETEAFF
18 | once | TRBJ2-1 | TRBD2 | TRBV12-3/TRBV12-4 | TGTGCCAGCAGTCCCCGACGCCAACTAGCGGGGACCTACAATGAGCAGTTCTTC | CASSPRRQLAGTYNEQFF
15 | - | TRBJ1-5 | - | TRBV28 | TGTGCCAGCAGTTTCGCGAACCCAGGGGAACAGCCCCAGCATTTT | CASSFANPGEQPQHF
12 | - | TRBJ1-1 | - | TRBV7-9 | TGTGCCAGCAGCTTATCTGACACTGAAGCTTTCTTT | CASSLSDTEAFF
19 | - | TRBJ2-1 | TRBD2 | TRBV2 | TGTGCCAGCAGCCCGGGACTAGCGGGAGTAGGGGTCTCCTACAATGAGCAGTTCTTC | CASSPGLAGVGVSYNEQFF
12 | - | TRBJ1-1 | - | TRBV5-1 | TGCGCCAGCAGTCCCACAGGGTCGGAAGCTTTCTTT | CASSPTGSEAFF
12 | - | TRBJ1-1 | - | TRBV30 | TGTGCCTGGAGCGTTACATGGCCTGAAGCTTTCTTT | CAWSVTWPEAFF
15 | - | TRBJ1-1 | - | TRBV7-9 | TGTGCCAGCAGCTTCACGGGTGACGCGAACACTGAAGCTTTCTTT | CASSFTGDANTEAFF
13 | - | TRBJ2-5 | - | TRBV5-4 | TGTGCCAGCAGCTTGGTCCCGGAAGAGACCCAGTACTTC | CASSLVPEETQYF
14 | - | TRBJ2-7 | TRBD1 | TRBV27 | TGTGCCAGCAGTACCGCCCGACAGGGCTACGAGCAGTACTTC | CASSTARQGYEQYF
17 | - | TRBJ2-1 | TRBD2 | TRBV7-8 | TGTGCCAGCAGCACAGGACTAGCGGGAGGGCCTAACAATGAGCAGTTCTTC | CASSTGLAGGPNNEQFF
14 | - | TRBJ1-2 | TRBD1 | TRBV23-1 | TGCGCCAGCAAATCGACAGGGGGCACCTATGGCTACACCTTC | CASKSTGGTYGYTF
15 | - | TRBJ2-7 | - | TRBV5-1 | TGCGCCAGCAGCTTGGCCGAGATACGAGTCTACGAGCAGTACTTC | CASSLAEIRVYEQYF
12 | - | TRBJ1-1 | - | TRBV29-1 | TGCAGCGTTAGCACTTCGGGGACTGAAGCTTTCTTT | CSVSTSGTEAFF
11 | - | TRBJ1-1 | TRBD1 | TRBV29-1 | TGCAGCGTGTCTACCCGGACAGGAGCTTTCTTT | CSVSTRTGAFF
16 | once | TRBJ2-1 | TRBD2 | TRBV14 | TGTGCCAGCAGTCAGGCGTGGGGGGGCTCCTACAATGAGCAGTTCTTC | CASSQAWGGSYNEQFF
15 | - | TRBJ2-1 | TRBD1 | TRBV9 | TGTGCCAGCAGCGTAGTTTGGACAGGGAGCGATGAGCAGTTCTTC | CASSVVWTGSDEQFF
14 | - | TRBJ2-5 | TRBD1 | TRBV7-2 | TGTGCCAGCAGCTTGGGACAGCTGTGGGAGACCCAGTACTTC | CASSLGQLWETQYF
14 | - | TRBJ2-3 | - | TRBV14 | TGTGCCAGCAGCCAAGTGCAGGGCCCAGATACGCAGTATTTT | CASSQVQGPDTQYF
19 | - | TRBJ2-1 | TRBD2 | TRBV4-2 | TGTGCCAGCAGCCCCTCGGGACTAGCGGGAGGAACACCTTACAATGAGCAGTTCTTC | CASSPSGLAGGTPYNEQFF
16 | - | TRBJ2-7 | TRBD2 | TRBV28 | TGTGCCAGCAGCCTAGTTTGGGCTAGCGGGATCGACGAGCAGTACTTC | CASSLVWASGIDEQYF
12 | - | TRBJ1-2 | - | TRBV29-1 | TGCAGCGTATCCTCAGGGGTGAATGGCTACACCTTC | CSVSSGVNGYTF
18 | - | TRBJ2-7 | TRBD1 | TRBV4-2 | TGTGCCAGCAGCCTCGGACAGGGCTCTAATGAGGGTACCTACGAGCAGTACTTC | CASSLGQGSNEGTYEQYF
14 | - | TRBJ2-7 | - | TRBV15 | TGTGCCACCAGCAGAGATAGGCAGGCCTACGAGCAGTACTTC | CATSRDRQAYEQYF
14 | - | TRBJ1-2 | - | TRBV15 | TGTGCCACCACGAGGGCGCCCCCCGACTATGGCTACACCTTC | CATTRAPPDYGYTF
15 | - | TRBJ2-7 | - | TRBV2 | TGTGCCAGCAGTGAAGCAGGGGAACTTTCCTACGAGCAGTACTTC | CASSEAGELSYEQYF
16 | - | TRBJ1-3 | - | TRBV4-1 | TGCGCCAGCAGCCAAGATAAGGGACTCCCGGGAAACACCATATATTTT | CASSQDKGLPGNTIYF
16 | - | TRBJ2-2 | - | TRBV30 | TGTGCCTGGATACCCCCGAGAGGGGAGTTCACCGGGGAGCTGTTTTTT | CAWIPPRGEFTGELFF
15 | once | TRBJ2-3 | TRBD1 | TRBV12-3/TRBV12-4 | TGTGCCAGCAGCTCGACAGGGTTTCTAACAGATACGCAGTATTTT | CASSSTGFLTDTQYF
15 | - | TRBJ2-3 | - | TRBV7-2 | TGTGCCAGCAGCTCCGAGTGGCCCGGCACAGATACGCAGTATTTT | CASSSEWPGTDTQYF
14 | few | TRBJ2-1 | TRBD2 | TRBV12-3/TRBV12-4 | TGTGCCAGCAGTCTCGGACTAGTATACAATGAGCAGTTCTTC | CASSLGLVYNEQFF
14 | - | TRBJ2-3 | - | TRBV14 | TGTGCCAGCAGCCAAATGGGACCTACAGATACGCAGTATTTT | CASSQMGPTDTQYF
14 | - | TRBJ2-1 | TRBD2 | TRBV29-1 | TGCAGCGTTGTAGGGACTAGATTATACAATGAGCAGTTCTTC | CSVVGTRLYNEQFF
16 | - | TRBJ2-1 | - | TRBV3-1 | TGTGCCAGCAGCCAAGATTACGGAAGCTCCTACAATGAGCAGTTCTTC | CASSQDYGSSYNEQFF
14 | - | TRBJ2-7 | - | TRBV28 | TGTGCCAGCACACCAAAGCGCTCCCCCTACGAGCAGTACTTC | CASTPKRSPYEQYF
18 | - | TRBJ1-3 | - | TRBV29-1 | TGCAGCGTTGAAGACCCGTCCCCGACCGGCACGAATGGAAACACCATATATTTT | CSVEDPSPTGTNGNTIYF
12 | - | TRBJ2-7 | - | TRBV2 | TGTGCCAGCAGACTGCGACAGGACGAGCAGTACTTC | CASRLRQDEQYF